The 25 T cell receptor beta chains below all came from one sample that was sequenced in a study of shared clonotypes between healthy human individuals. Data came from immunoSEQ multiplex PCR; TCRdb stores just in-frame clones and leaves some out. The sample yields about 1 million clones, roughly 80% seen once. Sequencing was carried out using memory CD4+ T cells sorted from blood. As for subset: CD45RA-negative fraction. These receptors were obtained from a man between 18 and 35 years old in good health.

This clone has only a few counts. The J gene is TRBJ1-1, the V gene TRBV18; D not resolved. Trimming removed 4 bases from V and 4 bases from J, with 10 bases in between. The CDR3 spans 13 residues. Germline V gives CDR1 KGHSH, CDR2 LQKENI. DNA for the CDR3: TGTGCCAGCTCACAGCGGCGGCCCACTGAAGCTTTCTTT. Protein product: CASSQRRPTEAFF.

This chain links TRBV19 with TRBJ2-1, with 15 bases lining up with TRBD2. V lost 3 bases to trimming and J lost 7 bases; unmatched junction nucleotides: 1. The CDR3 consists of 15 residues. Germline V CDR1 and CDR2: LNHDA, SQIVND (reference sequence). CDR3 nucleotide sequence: TGTGCCAGTAGTATCGGACTAGCGGGAGGGAATGAGCAGTTCTTC. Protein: CASSIGLAGGNEQFF.

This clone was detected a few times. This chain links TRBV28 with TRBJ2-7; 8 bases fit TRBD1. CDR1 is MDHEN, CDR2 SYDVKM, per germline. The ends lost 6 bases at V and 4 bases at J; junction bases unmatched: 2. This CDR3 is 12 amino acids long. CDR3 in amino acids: CASRGQVYEQYF. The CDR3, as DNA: TGTGCCAGCAGGGGACAGGTGTACGAGCAGTACTTC. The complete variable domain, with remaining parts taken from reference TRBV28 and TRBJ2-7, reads DVKVTQSSRYLVKRTGEKVFLECVQDMDHENMFWYRQDPGLGLRLIYFSYDVKMKEKGDIPEGYSVSREKKERFSLILESASTNQTSMYLCASRGQVYEQYFGPGTRLTVT.

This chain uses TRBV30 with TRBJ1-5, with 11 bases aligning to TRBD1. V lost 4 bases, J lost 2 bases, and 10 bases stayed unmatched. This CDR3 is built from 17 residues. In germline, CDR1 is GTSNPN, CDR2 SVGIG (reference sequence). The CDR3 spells CAWNPGQGDFGNQPQHF. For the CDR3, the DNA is TGTGCCTGGAACCCGGGACAGGGGGATTTTGGCAATCAGCCCCAGCATTTT. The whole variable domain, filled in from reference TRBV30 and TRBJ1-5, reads SQTIHQWPATLVQPVGSPLSLECTVEGTSNPNLYWYRQAAGRGLQLLFYSVGIGQISSEVPQNLSASRPQDRQFILSSKKLLLSDSGFYLCAWNPGQGDFGNQPQHFGDGTRLSIL.

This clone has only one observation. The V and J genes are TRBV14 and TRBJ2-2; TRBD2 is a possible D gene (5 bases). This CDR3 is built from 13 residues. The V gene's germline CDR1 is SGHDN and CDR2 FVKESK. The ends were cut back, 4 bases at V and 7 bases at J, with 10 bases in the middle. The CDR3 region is CASSPTRSGELFF. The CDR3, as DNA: TGTGCCAGCAGCCCAACTAGAAGCGGGGAGCTGTTTTTT.

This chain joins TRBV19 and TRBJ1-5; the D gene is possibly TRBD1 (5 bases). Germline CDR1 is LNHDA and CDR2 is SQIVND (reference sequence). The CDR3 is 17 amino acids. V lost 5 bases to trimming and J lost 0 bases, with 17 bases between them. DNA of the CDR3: TGTGCCAGTAGTTGGGGGGGACGGATTTTTAGCAATCAGCCCCAGCATTTT. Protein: CASSWGGRIFSNQPQHF.

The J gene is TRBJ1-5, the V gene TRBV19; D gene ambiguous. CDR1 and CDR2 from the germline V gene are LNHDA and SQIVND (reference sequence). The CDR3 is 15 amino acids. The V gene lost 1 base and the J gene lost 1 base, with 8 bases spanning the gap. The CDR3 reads CASSIVEKSNQPQHF. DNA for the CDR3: TGTGCCAGTAGTATAGTAGAGAAGAGCAATCAGCCCCAGCATTTT.

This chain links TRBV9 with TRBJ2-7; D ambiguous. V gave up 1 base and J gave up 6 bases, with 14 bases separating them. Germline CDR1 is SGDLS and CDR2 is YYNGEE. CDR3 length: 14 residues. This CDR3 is CASSVNPLSPEQYF. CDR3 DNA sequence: TGTGCCAGCAGCGTAAACCCCCTGAGCCCCGAGCAGTACTTC.

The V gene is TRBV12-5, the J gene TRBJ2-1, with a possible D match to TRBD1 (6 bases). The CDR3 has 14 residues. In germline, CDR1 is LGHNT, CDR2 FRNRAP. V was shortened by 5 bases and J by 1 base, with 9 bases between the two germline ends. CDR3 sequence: CASGRGQSYNEQFF. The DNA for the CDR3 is TGTGCTAGTGGTCGAGGACAGTCCTACAATGAGCAGTTCTTC.

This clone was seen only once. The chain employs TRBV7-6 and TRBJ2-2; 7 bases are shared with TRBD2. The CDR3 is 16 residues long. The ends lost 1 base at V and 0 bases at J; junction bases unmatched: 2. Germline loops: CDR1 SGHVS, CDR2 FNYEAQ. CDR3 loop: CASSLELATNTGELFF. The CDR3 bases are TGTGCCAGCAGCTTAGAACTAGCGACGAACACCGGGGAGCTGTTTTTT.

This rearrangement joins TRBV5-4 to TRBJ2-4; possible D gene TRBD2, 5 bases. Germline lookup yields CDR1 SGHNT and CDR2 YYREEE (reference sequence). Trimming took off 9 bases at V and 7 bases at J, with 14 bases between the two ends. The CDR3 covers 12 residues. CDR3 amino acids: CATRGRENIQYF. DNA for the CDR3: TGTGCCACCCGCGGGCGAGAGAACATTCAGTACTTC.

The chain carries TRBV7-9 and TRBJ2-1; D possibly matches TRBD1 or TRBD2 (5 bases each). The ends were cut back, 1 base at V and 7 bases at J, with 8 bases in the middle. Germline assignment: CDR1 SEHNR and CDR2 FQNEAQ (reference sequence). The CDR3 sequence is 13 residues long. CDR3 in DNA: TGTGCCAGCAGCTTAGGCGAGGGGAATGAGCAGTTCTTC. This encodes CASSLGEGNEQFF. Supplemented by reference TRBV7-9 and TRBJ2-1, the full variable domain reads DTGVSQNPRHKITKRGQNVTFRCDPISEHNRLYWYRQTLGQGPEFLTYFQNEAQLEKSRLLSDRFSAERPKGSFSTLEIQRTEQGDSAMYLCASSLGEGNEQFFGPGTRLTVL.

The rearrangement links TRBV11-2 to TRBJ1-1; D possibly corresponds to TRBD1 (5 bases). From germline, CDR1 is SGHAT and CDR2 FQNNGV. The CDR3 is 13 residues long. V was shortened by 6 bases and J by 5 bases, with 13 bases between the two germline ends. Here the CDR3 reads CASRDMWGTEAFF. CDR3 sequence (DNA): TGTGCCAGCAGGGATATGTGGGGGACTGAAGCTTTCTTT.

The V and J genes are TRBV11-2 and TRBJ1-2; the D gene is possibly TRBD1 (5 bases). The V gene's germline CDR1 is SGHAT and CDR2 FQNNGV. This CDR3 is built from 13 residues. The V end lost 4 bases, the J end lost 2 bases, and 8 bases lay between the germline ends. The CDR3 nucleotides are TGTGCCAGCAGCTCTCGACAGAACTATGGCTACACCTTC. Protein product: CASSSRQNYGYTF. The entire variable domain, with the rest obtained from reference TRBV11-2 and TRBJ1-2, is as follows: EAGVAQSPRYKIIEKRQSVAFWCNPISGHATLYWYQQILGQGPKLLIQFQNNGVVDDSQLPKDRFSAERLKGVDSTLKIQPAKLEDSAVYLCASSSRQNYGYTFGSGTRLTVV.

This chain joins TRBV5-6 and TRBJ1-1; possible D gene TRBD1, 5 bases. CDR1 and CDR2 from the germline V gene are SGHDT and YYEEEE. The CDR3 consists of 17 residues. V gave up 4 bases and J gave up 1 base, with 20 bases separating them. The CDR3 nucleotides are TGTGCCAGCAGCCCGGGACCCTGGGAGGCGGGGAACACTGAAGCTTTCTTT. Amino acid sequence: CASSPGPWEAGNTEAFF.

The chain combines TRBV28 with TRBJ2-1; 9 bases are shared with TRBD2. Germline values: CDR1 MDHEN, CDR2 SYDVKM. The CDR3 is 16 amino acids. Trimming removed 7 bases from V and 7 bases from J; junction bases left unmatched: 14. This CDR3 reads CASNSPAGLAINEQFF. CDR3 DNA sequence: TGTGCCAGCAACTCCCCCGCGGGACTAGCTATAAATGAGCAGTTCTTC. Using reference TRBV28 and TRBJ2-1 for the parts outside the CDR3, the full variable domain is DVKVTQSSRYLVKRTGEKVFLECVQDMDHENMFWYRQDPGLGLRLIYFSYDVKMKEKGDIPEGYSVSREKKERFSLILESASTNQTSMYLCASNSPAGLAINEQFFGPGTRLTVL.

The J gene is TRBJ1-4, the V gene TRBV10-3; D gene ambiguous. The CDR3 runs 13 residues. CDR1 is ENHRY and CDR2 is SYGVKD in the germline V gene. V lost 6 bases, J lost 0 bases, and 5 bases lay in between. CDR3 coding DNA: TGTGCCATCAGGGCGACAACTAATGAAAAACTGTTTTTT. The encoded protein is CAIRATTNEKLFF.

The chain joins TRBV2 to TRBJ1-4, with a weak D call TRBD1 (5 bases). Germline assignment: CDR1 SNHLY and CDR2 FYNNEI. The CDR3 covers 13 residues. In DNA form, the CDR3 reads TGTGCTACAGGTGCCATATCTAATGAAAAACTGTTTTTT. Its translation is CATGAISNEKLFF.

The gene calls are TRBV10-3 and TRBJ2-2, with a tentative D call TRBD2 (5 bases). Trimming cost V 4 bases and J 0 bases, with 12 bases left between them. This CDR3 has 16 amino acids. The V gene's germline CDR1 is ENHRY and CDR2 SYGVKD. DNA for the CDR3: TGTGCCATCAGTGGTGGGAGCCCAACGAACACCGGGGAGCTGTTTTTT. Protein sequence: CAISGGSPTNTGELFF.

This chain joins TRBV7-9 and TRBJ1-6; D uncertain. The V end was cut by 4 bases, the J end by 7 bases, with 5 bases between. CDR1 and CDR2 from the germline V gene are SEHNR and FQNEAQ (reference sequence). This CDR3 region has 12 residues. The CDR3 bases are TGTGCCAGCAGCTACACCAATTCACCCCTCCACTTT. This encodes CASSYTNSPLHF.

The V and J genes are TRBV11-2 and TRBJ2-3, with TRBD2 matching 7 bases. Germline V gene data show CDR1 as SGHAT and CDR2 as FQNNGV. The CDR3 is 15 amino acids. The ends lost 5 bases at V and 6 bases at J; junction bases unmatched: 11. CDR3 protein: CASSPGGLSTDTQYF. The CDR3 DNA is TGTGCCAGCAGCCCGGGGGGACTATCCACCGATACGCAGTATTTT.

In DNA, the CDR3 is TGCGCCAGCAGTCAAGCTACAGAATTCCAAGAGACCCAGTACTTC. This encodes CASSQATEFQETQYF. The V gene is TRBV23-1, the J gene TRBJ2-5, with D unclear. TRBV23-1 is treated as an ORF (open reading frame) with a function not yet certain. The V and J ends lost 2 bases and 1 base respectively, with 11 bases between them. There are 15 residues in the CDR3.

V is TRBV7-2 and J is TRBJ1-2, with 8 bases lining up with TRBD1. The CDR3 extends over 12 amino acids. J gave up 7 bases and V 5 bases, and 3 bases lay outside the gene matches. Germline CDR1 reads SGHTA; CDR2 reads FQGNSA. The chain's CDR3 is CASSPDRGGYTF. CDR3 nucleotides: TGTGCCAGCAGCCCCGACAGGGGTGGCTACACCTTC.

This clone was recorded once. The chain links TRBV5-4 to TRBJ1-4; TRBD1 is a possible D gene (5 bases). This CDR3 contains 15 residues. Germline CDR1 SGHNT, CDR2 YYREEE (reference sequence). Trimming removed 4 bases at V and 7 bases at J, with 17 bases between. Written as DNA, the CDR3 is TGTGCCAGCAGCCGAGCCGAGGGGAAGGGTGAAAAACTGTTTTTT. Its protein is CASSRAEGKGEKLFF.

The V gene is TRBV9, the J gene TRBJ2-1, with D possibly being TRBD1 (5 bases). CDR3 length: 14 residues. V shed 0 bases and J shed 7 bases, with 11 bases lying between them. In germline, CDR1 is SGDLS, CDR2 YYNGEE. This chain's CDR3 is CASSVVGKGNEQFF. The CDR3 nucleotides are TGTGCCAGCAGCGTAGTGGGAAAGGGGAATGAGCAGTTCTTC.